This TCR beta chain derives from a study of blood T cell repertoires in COVID-19. Study information: PBMCs, B-cell-depleted T cells, or T cells provided the cDNA or gDNA that made up the material.

Germline-derived CDR1 and CDR2 are MNHNS and SASEGT. V shed 1 base, J shed 4 bases, and the junction held 4 bases outside the gene matches. The CDR3 sequence is 15 residues long. This clone was detected a few times. Repertoires were generated with immunoSEQ multiplex PCR, while TCRdb's copy carries only in-frame clones and drops some. The data show about 69,000 clones, approximately 84% seen once. Patients at the Seattle site were enrolled during active infection and followed longitudinally. This clonotype was obtained from a man aged 50-60 years with COVID-19, enrolled during active disease. The sequenced sample was peripheral blood. The V gene is TRBV6-1, the J gene TRBJ1-1; 9 nucleotides match TRBD1. CDR3 nucleotides: TGTGCCAGCAGTGAAGGGACAGGGGAGGGCACTGAAGCTTTCTTT. This sequence encodes CASSEGTGEGTEAFF.